This T cell receptor (beta chain) was sequenced in a study of blood T cell repertoires in COVID-19. CDR1 and CDR2 (germline): MNHEY, SVGAGI. This CDR3 is built from 14 residues. The ends lost 11 bases at V and 5 bases at J; junction bases unmatched: 13. Profiled with immunoSEQ multiplex PCR; TCRdb holds only in-frame clones, not every one. The sample lists around 250,000 clones; 85% to 90% were seen once. Sequenced sample: PBMCs or T cells enriched from blood (not recorded which). The sequence was collected from a man aged 18 to 30 who had recovered from COVID-19. The chain has TRBV6-5 and TRBJ1-2; 8 nucleotides match TRBD1. The CDR3 sequence is CAAKPGQDLYGYTF. The CDR3 DNA follows: TGTGCCGCAAAACCGGGACAGGATTTATATGGCTACACCTTC.